This TCR beta chain was observed in a study of vaccination effects on CD4 cells after COVID-19. Antigen-specific CD4+ T cells expanded by the ViraFEST assay with viral peptide pools were then sequenced. Culture lasted 10 days before CD4+ T cell isolation. It was two doses of either the BNT162b2 or mRNA-1273 vaccine that participants received. The healthy vaccine recipients, who had no prior SARS-CoV-2 infection, showed negative nucleocapsid antibodies. Cultures received IL-2 medium that replaced half the medium on days 3 and 7. A remark on this clone: What it recognizes is unknown.

Sequenced by immunoSEQ multiplex PCR; TCRdb stores in-frame clones only, minus some. The table has roughly 46,000 clones, 65% to 80% seen once; the top ten hold about 15%. The CDR3 covers 14 residues. Germline-derived CDR1 and CDR2 are MNHEY and SMNVEV (reference sequence). Trimming cost V 6 bases and J 0 bases; bases outside gene matches: 2. This rearrangement joins TRBV27 to TRBJ1-5, with 7 bases identical to TRBD1. Sequenced here: CD4+ T cells from PBMCs cultured with HCoV-OC43 spike peptides, sampled after COVID-19 vaccination. The sample's subset: HCoV-OC43 spike overlapping peptide pool stimulation. The receptor was isolated from a human donor who received a COVID-19 vaccine. Here the CDR3 reads CASRQGYSNQPQHF. The CDR3, as DNA: TGTGCCAGCAGACAGGGGTATAGCAATCAGCCCCAGCATTTT.